This TCR beta chain was recorded in a study of blood T cell repertoires in COVID-19. Across the whole study: Sources were T cells, B-cell-depleted T cells, or PBMCs; the material itself was cDNA or gDNA.

Germline CDR1 and CDR2: SGHDT and YYEEEE. This CDR3 comprises 17 residues. The trim removed 1 base at V and 6 bases at J, leaving 13 bases unmatched. Authors' methods: Amplification from reference gene primers served as the basis for estimated nucleated cell counts. Only in-frame clones appear in the TCRdb table, and some are missing; sequencing was by immunoSEQ multiplex PCR. The V and J calls and clone size come from that table; D and trimming were worked out from the DNA. Among about 200,000 clones listed, more than 85% were seen once. This clone occurred a few times. V gene TRBV5-6 combines with J gene TRBJ2-1, with 7 bases fitting TRBD1. Sequencing input: peripheral blood. The source is a man between 60 and 75 years old with acute or convalescent COVID-19. The CDR3 DNA sequence: TGTGCCAGCAGCTTGTGGACGCCGGGACAGCGAATCAATGAGCAGTTCTTC. Translated, it gives CASSLWTPGQRINEQFF.